These T cell receptor beta chains were read from a single sample in a study of blood T cell repertoires in COVID-19. The protocol was immunoSEQ multiplex PCR, while the TCRdb copy is restricted to in-frame clones and leaves out a portion. The table records fewer than 400,000 clones, 89% of them present only once. Sequenced sample: PBMCs or T cells enriched from blood (not recorded which). Receptors originate from a woman aged 25 to 45 who had recovered from COVID-19. Both conserved end residues are part of each CDR3. The D gene is left open where the match is weak. The listing skips clone size in some rows; elsewhere it reads once, few, many or a size class.

clone size: NA; V gene: TRBV9; D gene: NA; J gene: TRBJ1-2; CDR3 DNA: TGTGCCAGCAGCGCTCCCCGGGGGAACGGGCTAGCTAACTATGGCTACACCTTC; CDR3 protein: CASSAPRGNGLANYGYTF
clone size: NA; V gene: TRBV9; D gene: NA; J gene: TRBJ1-2; CDR3 DNA: TGTGCCAGCAGCGTAGGGCGGGACGGTGGCTACACCTTC; CDR3 protein: CASSVGRDGGYTF
clone size: NA; V gene: TRBV7-9; D gene: TRBD1; J gene: TRBJ1-2; CDR3 DNA: TGTGCCAGCACAAGGGACAGGGCGAACTATGGCTACACCTTC; CDR3 protein: CASTRDRANYGYTF
clone size: NA; V gene: TRBV20-1; D gene: NA; J gene: TRBJ1-1; CDR3 DNA: TGCAGTGCCCTTAACGGTGCTGAAGCTTTCTTT; CDR3 protein: CSALNGAEAFF
clone size: NA; V gene: TRBV10-3; D gene: NA; J gene: TRBJ2-7; CDR3 DNA: TGTGCCATCAGCCCGTTTGCGGGTGCAAACTACGAGCAGTACTTC; CDR3 protein: CAISPFAGANYEQYF
clone size: NA; V gene: TRBV9; D gene: NA; J gene: TRBJ1-3; CDR3 DNA: TGTGCCAGCAGCGTATACGGGAGCTCTGGAAACACCATATATTTT; CDR3 protein: CASSVYGSSGNTIYF
clone size: NA; V gene: TRBV19; D gene: TRBD1; J gene: TRBJ1-5; CDR3 DNA: TGTGCCAGTAGGCGGGACAGGGCAAGTCAGCCCCAGCATTTT; CDR3 protein: CASRRDRASQPQHF
clone size: NA; V gene: TRBV3-1/TRBV3-2; D gene: TRBD2; J gene: TRBJ2-1; CDR3 DNA: TGTGCCAGCAGCCCAGGGCGGGGGGCTTACAATGAGCAGTTCTTC; CDR3 protein: CASSPGRGAYNEQFF
clone size: once; V gene: TRBV5-6; D gene: NA; J gene: TRBJ2-1; CDR3 DNA: TGTGCCAGCACAGGGTACGGCTATGAGCAGTTCTTC; CDR3 protein: CASTGYGYEQFF
clone size: once; V gene: TRBV5-5; D gene: NA; J gene: TRBJ1-4; CDR3 DNA: TGTGCCAGCAGCTTCGTAGACAGTCGTAATGAAAAACTGTTTTTT; CDR3 protein: CASSFVDSRNEKLFF
clone size: NA; V gene: TRBV13; D gene: TRBD1; J gene: TRBJ1-2; CDR3 DNA: TGTGCCAGCAGCACCCGGGACAGGGGGCGAGACTATGGCTACACCTTC; CDR3 protein: CASSTRDRGRDYGYTF
clone size: few; V gene: TRBV20-1; D gene: NA; J gene: TRBJ2-3; CDR3 DNA: TGCAGTGCTAGTCCTAGCACCCGCACAGATACGCAGTATTTT; CDR3 protein: CSASPSTRTDTQYF
clone size: NA; V gene: TRBV9; D gene: TRBD1; J gene: TRBJ1-3; CDR3 DNA: TGTGCCAGCAGCGCCGGGACAGGGGGCAGAAACACCATATATTTT; CDR3 protein: CASSAGTGGRNTIYF
clone size: NA; V gene: TRBV3-1/TRBV3-2; D gene: NA; J gene: TRBJ2-7; CDR3 DNA: TGTGCCAGCAGCCGGACACCAAACTACGAGCAGTACTTC; CDR3 protein: CASSRTPNYEQYF
clone size: NA; V gene: TRBV19; D gene: TRBD2; J gene: TRBJ2-3; CDR3 DNA: TGTGCCAGTAGTATATTAGGGAGGGCGGCAGATACGCAGTATTTT; CDR3 protein: CASSILGRAADTQYF
clone size: NA; V gene: TRBV3-1/TRBV3-2; D gene: NA; J gene: TRBJ1-3; CDR3 DNA: TGTGCCAGCACGCCCTCAGGGGTTGGAAACACCATATATTTT; CDR3 protein: CASTPSGVGNTIYF
clone size: NA; V gene: TRBV20-1; D gene: NA; J gene: TRBJ2-1; CDR3 DNA: TGCAGTGCTAGTACGTGGAAAGGGAGAGGGTTCAATGAGCAGTTCTTC; CDR3 protein: CSASTWKGRGFNEQFF
clone size: NA; V gene: TRBV10-3; D gene: NA; J gene: TRBJ1-6; CDR3 DNA: TGTGCCATCAGTAAGGGCGGGGATAATTCACCCCTCCACTTT; CDR3 protein: CAISKGGDNSPLHF
clone size: NA; V gene: TRBV5-4; D gene: NA; J gene: TRBJ1-2; CDR3 DNA: TGTGCCAGCAGCTTAACTCAGGGGAGAGATGGCTACACCTTC; CDR3 protein: CASSLTQGRDGYTF
clone size: NA; V gene: TRBV12-3/TRBV12-4; D gene: NA; J gene: TRBJ1-3; CDR3 DNA: TGTGCCAGCACCAGGGGAAACACCATATATTTT; CDR3 protein: CASTRGNTIYF
clone size: NA; V gene: TRBV6-5; D gene: NA; J gene: TRBJ1-4; CDR3 DNA: TGTGCCACCCGAATATCAGGAAAACTGTTTTTT; CDR3 protein: CATRISGKLFF
clone size: once; V gene: TRBV5-1; D gene: NA; J gene: TRBJ2-1; CDR3 DNA: TGCGCCAGCAGCTATAGGGAAGCGGACTCCTACAATGAGCAGTTCTTC; CDR3 protein: CASSYREADSYNEQFF
clone size: NA; V gene: TRBV4-1; D gene: NA; J gene: TRBJ1-1; CDR3 DNA: TGCGCCAGCAGCCAAGATGCGGGGCGGGGGTCGCGTCCTAATGTACGCTTCTTT; CDR3 protein: CASSQDAGRGSRPNVRFF
clone size: NA; V gene: TRBV15; D gene: NA; J gene: TRBJ1-1; CDR3 DNA: TGTGCCACCAGCAGAGATAGTGGTGAAGCTTTCTTT; CDR3 protein: CATSRDSGEAFF
clone size: NA; V gene: TRBV6-5; D gene: TRBD1; J gene: TRBJ2-7; CDR3 DNA: TGTGCCAGCAAACCAGGGGGCTTACTCACCTACGAGCAGTACTTC; CDR3 protein: CASKPGGLLTYEQYF
clone size: NA; V gene: TRBV5-1; D gene: NA; J gene: TRBJ1-1; CDR3 DNA: TGCGCCAGCAGAGGAGGGGCCAACACTGAAGCTTTCTTT; CDR3 protein: CASRGGANTEAFF
clone size: NA; V gene: TRBV10-3; D gene: TRBD1; J gene: TRBJ2-7; CDR3 DNA: TGTGCCATCGGACAGGGGGCAGGGGAGCAGTACTTC; CDR3 protein: CAIGQGAGEQYF
clone size: NA; V gene: TRBV5-4; D gene: NA; J gene: TRBJ2-7; CDR3 DNA: TGTGCCAGCAGCTTGGTTGTTAAGGACACTCCCTACGAGCAGTACTTC; CDR3 protein: CASSLVVKDTPYEQYF
clone size: NA; V gene: TRBV5-6; D gene: NA; J gene: TRBJ1-2; CDR3 DNA: TGTGCCAGCAGCTACCTCAGGGAAGTCTACACCTTC; CDR3 protein: CASSYLREVYTF
clone size: NA; V gene: TRBV7-3; D gene: NA; J gene: TRBJ2-1; CDR3 DNA: TGTGCCAGCAGCTTTTCTGCCTACAATGAGCAGTTCTTC; CDR3 protein: CASSFSAYNEQFF
clone size: NA; V gene: TRBV28; D gene: NA; J gene: TRBJ1-2; CDR3 DNA: TGTGCCAGCAGTGGGAGTTATGGCTACACCTTC; CDR3 protein: CASSGSYGYTF
clone size: NA; V gene: TRBV5-1; D gene: NA; J gene: TRBJ2-7; CDR3 DNA: TGCGCCAGCAGCTTCCGGGGGAGCTCCTACGAGCAGTACTTC; CDR3 protein: CASSFRGSSYEQYF
clone size: NA; V gene: TRBV25-1; D gene: NA; J gene: TRBJ2-2; CDR3 DNA: TGTGCCAGCAGTGAATACAGGGGCCCCGGGGAGCTGTTTTTT; CDR3 protein: CASSEYRGPGELFF
clone size: NA; V gene: TRBV4-2; D gene: TRBD1; J gene: TRBJ1-3; CDR3 DNA: TGTGCCAGCAGTCAAAAGGACAGGGGAGGTGGAAACACCATATATTTT; CDR3 protein: CASSQKDRGGGNTIYF
clone size: once; V gene: TRBV6-2/TRBV6-3; D gene: NA; J gene: TRBJ1-1; CDR3 DNA: TGTGCCAGCACCCCTCGCCTCGGTGAAGCTTTCTTT; CDR3 protein: CASTPRLGEAFF
clone size: NA; V gene: TRBV9; D gene: NA; J gene: TRBJ2-1; CDR3 DNA: TGTGCCAGCAGCGTGTCGAGGTTCAGGGGCAATGAGCAGTTCTTC; CDR3 protein: CASSVSRFRGNEQFF
clone size: NA; V gene: TRBV7-3; D gene: NA; J gene: TRBJ1-1; CDR3 DNA: TGTGCCAGCAGCCAGGAGGGAGCTTTCTTT; CDR3 protein: CASSQEGAFF
clone size: NA; V gene: TRBV5-6; D gene: NA; J gene: TRBJ1-1; CDR3 DNA: TGTGCCAGCAGCGCTACAGGGACGGGCACTGAAGCTTTCTTT; CDR3 protein: CASSATGTGTEAFF
clone size: NA; V gene: TRBV19; D gene: NA; J gene: TRBJ1-1; CDR3 DNA: TGTGCCAGTATCGCGGGGCTTGGTACTGAAGCTTTCTTT; CDR3 protein: CASIAGLGTEAFF
clone size: NA; V gene: TRBV7-2; D gene: NA; J gene: TRBJ1-1; CDR3 DNA: TGTGCCAGCAGCTTAGTCCGGGGTACTGAAGCTTTCTTT; CDR3 protein: CASSLVRGTEAFF